This note documents a single T cell receptor (beta chain) sequence. Sequencing used immunoSEQ multiplex PCR; TCRdb keeps in-frame clones, though not all of them. This sample carries 70,000 to 85,000 clones, roughly 82% of them seen once, and the ten largest clones take roughly 11%. This sample is part of a study of control samples from healthy donors and cancer patients. The CDR3 spans 11 residues. V shed 4 bases and J shed 8 bases, with 6 bases lying between them. Germline V CDR1 and CDR2: MNHEY, SVGEGT. This sequence joins TRBV6-2 or TRBV6-3 and TRBJ2-1; D gene unclear. The sample taken for sequencing was PBMCs. The source is a man in his 60s with head and neck cancer. In DNA form, the CDR3 reads TGTGCCAGCAGTTCGGCCGATGAGCAGTTCTTC. It yields the protein CASSSADEQFF.